These 20 T cell receptor beta chains share one sample of origin, sequenced in a study of cytomegalovirus exposure and HLA in healthy donors. PCR primers comprised 60 Vbeta and 13 Jbeta primers. The method was immunoSEQ multiplex PCR; TCRdb's version includes in-frame clones alone and lacks a portion of them. The sample carries around 160,000 clones, around 77% recorded once. Material for sequencing was PBMCs. The receptors originated from a middle-aged woman in good health and CMV-seronegative.

The chain is built from TRBV20-1 and TRBJ2-7; D is unclear. The CDR3 sequence is 11 residues long. Germline CDR1 DFQATT, CDR2 SNEGSKA (reference sequence). V was pared by 5 bases and J by 0 bases, with 5 bases between. CDR3 coding DNA: TGCAGTGCTCACTCCTCCTACGAGCAGTACTTC. This codes for CSAHSSYEQYF.

The chain uses TRBV30 and TRBJ2-1; no firm D call. Per the germline V gene, CDR1 is GTSNPN and CDR2 is SVGIG (reference sequence). Trimming cost V 4 bases and J 7 bases, with 11 bases left between them. The length of the CDR3 is 12 residues. The CDR3 region is CAWKRNGNEQFF. The CDR3 DNA is TGTGCCTGGAAGAGAAACGGGAATGAGCAGTTCTTC.

V and J are TRBV15 and TRBJ2-3; 8 nucleotides match TRBD2. The CDR3 covers 16 residues. Germline V gene sequence: CDR1 LNHNV, CDR2 YYDKDF (reference sequence). J was trimmed by 5 bases and V by 1 base; bases with no gene match: 8. CDR3 in amino acids: CATSRAGRGDGDTQYF. CDR3 coding DNA: TGTGCCACCAGCAGAGCGGGGCGGGGGGACGGAGATACGCAGTATTTT.

This chain uses TRBV27 with TRBJ2-7; the D gene is possibly TRBD1 (7 bases). The germline V gene encodes CDR1 MNHEY and CDR2 SMNVEV (reference sequence). The CDR3 totals 13 residues. V shed 8 bases and J shed 0 bases, with 11 bases lying between them. DNA of the CDR3: TGTGCCAGCCGCGGGACAGTCTCCTACGAGCAGTACTTC. Translating it yields CASRGTVSYEQYF.

The chain links TRBV7-3 to TRBJ2-2; 7 bases map to TRBD1. J was trimmed by 2 bases and V by 6 bases; bases with no gene match: 6. CDR3 size: 15 residues. Per the germline V gene, CDR1 is SGHTA and CDR2 is FQGTGA. CDR3 amino acids: CASSRQGVNTGELFF. CDR3 nucleotide sequence: TGTGCCAGCAGTAGACAGGGAGTTAACACCGGGGAGCTGTTTTTT.

In its sample, this clone was seen a few times. This rearrangement joins TRBV7-9 to TRBJ2-3; TRBD2 aligns across 9 bases. J was trimmed by 2 bases and V by 5 bases; bases with no gene match: 8. CDR1 is SEHNR and CDR2 is FQNEAQ in the germline V gene (reference sequence). There are 16 residues in the CDR3. CDR3 coding DNA: TGTGCCAGCAGCACAGCGACTAGCGGATCCACAGATACGCAGTATTTT. This gives the protein CASSTATSGSTDTQYF.

This clone was seen once. The chain uses TRBV5-6 and TRBJ2-1, with 8 bases that match TRBD2. This CDR3 is built from 17 residues. Germline V CDR1 and CDR2: SGHDT, YYEEEE. Losses at the gene ends were 0 bases for V and 1 base for J; bases not matched to a gene: 6. Written as DNA, the CDR3 is TGTGCCAGCAGCTTGGCGTGGTTAGCGGGATCCTACAATGAGCAGTTCTTC. This codes for CASSLAWLAGSYNEQFF.

The count of this clone is one. The CDR3 reads CASMTDSNQPQHF. DNA for the CDR3: TGTGCCAGCATGACAGATAGCAATCAGCCCCAGCATTTT. This chain uses TRBV2 with TRBJ1-5, with D tentatively TRBD1 (5 bases). Trimming took 7 bases from V and 0 from J, leaving 7 bases between them. In germline, CDR1 is SNHLY, CDR2 FYNNEI. The CDR3 runs 13 residues.

The rearrangement joins TRBV25-1 to TRBJ2-7; TRBD1 aligns across 11 bases. Germline lookup yields CDR1 MGHDK and CDR2 SYGVNS. Trimming cost V 4 bases and J 4 bases; bases outside gene matches: 12. There are 17 residues in the CDR3. The CDR3 reads CASSVCYGTGGSYEQYF. CDR3 DNA sequence: TGTGCCAGCAGTGTTTGTTATGGGACAGGGGGTAGTTACGAGCAGTACTTC.

This clone was seen a few times. This rearrangement joins TRBV29-1 to TRBJ1-2, with TRBD1 matching over 9 bases. The CDR3 sequence is 15 residues long. Germline CDR1 reads SQVTM; CDR2 reads ANQGSEA. V was clipped by 2 bases and J by 6 bases; unmatched bases: 10. The CDR3 loop reads CSVEWDGTGKDGYTF. In nucleotides, the CDR3 is TGCAGCGTTGAATGGGACGGGACAGGGAAGGATGGCTACACCTTC.

This sequence joins TRBV7-6 and TRBJ1-1, with 7 positions matching TRBD1. Germline CDR1 is SGHVS and CDR2 is FNYEAQ. The CDR3 sequence is 15 residues long. The V segment lost 2 bases and the J segment 3 bases; nucleotides outside the gene matches: 6. CDR3 sequence (DNA): TGTGCCAGCAGCTTACGGGGACAGACAGACACTGAAGCTTTCTTT. Translating it yields CASSLRGQTDTEAFF.

The J gene is TRBJ2-7, the V gene TRBV10-3; 8 bases align to TRBD1. The CDR3 length is 13 residues. V lost 6 bases to trimming and J lost 6 bases; unmatched junction nucleotides: 7. CDR1 is ENHRY and CDR2 is SYGVKD in the germline V gene. The CDR3 protein is CAISPGQAGEQYF. The DNA for the CDR3 is TGTGCCATCAGCCCGGGACAGGCGGGCGAGCAGTACTTC.

This rearrangement joins TRBV6-1 to TRBJ2-7; 8 nucleotides match TRBD1. Germline loops: CDR1 MNHNS, CDR2 SASEGT. CDR3 length equals 15 residues. V trimming: 7 bases; J trimming: 0 bases; junction bases outside the gene matches: 8. The CDR3 protein is CASTPVGQGSYEQYF. In DNA form, the CDR3 reads TGTGCCAGCACCCCCGTAGGACAGGGCTCCTACGAGCAGTACTTC.

The chain is built from TRBV5-1 and TRBJ2-7; 8 bases match TRBD2. The germline V gene encodes CDR1 SGHRS and CDR2 YFSETQ. The V segment lost 0 bases and the J segment 2 bases; nucleotides outside the gene matches: 7. The length of the CDR3 is 16 residues. CDR3 protein: CASSLESSGPTYEQYF. CDR3 nucleotide sequence: TGCGCCAGCAGCTTGGAGTCTAGCGGGCCTACCTACGAGCAGTACTTC.

CDR3 amino acids: CASSRDRASEAFF. The CDR3 DNA reads TGTGCCAGCAGCCGGGACAGGGCCTCGGAAGCTTTCTTT. The chain recombines TRBV2 with TRBJ1-1; the match to TRBD1 covers 9 bases. The V segment lost 6 bases and the J segment 8 bases; nucleotides outside the gene matches: 7. The CDR3 is 13 amino acids. CDR1 and CDR2 (germline): SNHLY, FYNNEI.

V gene TRBV21-1 combines with J gene TRBJ1-5; TRBD1, as called in the table, went unchecked against the DNA. TRBV21-1 corresponds to a pseudogene. CDR3 length equals 21 residues. The CDR3 bases are TGTGCCAGCAGCAAAGTAGGTGGGACGTGGACCGACAGGGATTGGGGGCAGCCCCAGCATTTT. It codes for CASSKVGGTWTDRDWGQPQHF.

The chain uses TRBV6-6 and TRBJ2-1, with TRBD1 as a possible D gene (6 bases). Germline lookup yields CDR1 MNHNY and CDR2 SVGAGI (reference sequence). Trimming pared 7 bases from V and 6 bases from J, leaving 16 bases between. The CDR3 runs to 14 residues. The CDR3 bases are TGTGCCAGCACCCCGAGGGGGTCCGGCAATGAGCAGTTCTTC. It translates to CASTPRGSGNEQFF.

The chain uses TRBV27 and TRBJ1-1, with D perhaps TRBD1 (5 bases). V lost 2 bases, J lost 0 bases, and 7 bases lay in between. CDR3 length: 14 residues. Germline assignment: CDR1 MNHEY and CDR2 SMNVEV (reference sequence). In nucleotides, the CDR3 is TGTGCCAGCAGTTTAGAAGGGGTGAACACTGAAGCTTTCTTT. Translating it yields CASSLEGVNTEAFF.

The V and J genes are TRBV10-1 and TRBJ2-1; 13 bases match TRBD2. Germline loops: CDR1 WNHNN, CDR2 SYGVQD (reference sequence). This CDR3 comprises 17 residues. With V trimmed by 5 bases and J by 10 bases, 14 bases remained unmatched. The CDR3 nucleotides are TGCGCCAGCAGTCCTGGACTAGCGGGAGACCTTCAAAGGGAGCAGTTCTTC. It yields the protein CASSPGLAGDLQREQFF.

V usage is TRBV15 and J usage is TRBJ2-1; TRBD2 matches at 12 bases. Germline V CDR1 and CDR2: LNHNV, YYDKDF (reference sequence). With V trimmed by 1 base and J by 7 bases, 8 bases remained unmatched. The CDR3 length is 17 residues. The CDR3: CATSRGRETSGRNEQFF. CDR3 DNA sequence: TGTGCCACCAGCAGAGGGAGAGAAACTAGCGGGAGGAATGAGCAGTTCTTC.